This T cell receptor (beta chain) was recorded in a study of cytomegalovirus exposure and HLA in healthy donors. Vbeta (60) and Jbeta (13) primers were used in the PCR. TCRdb keeps only in-frame clones here, not all; method: immunoSEQ multiplex PCR. Seen here are under 100,000 clones, around 78% observed once, and the top ten hold over 4.5%. The V gene's germline CDR1 is MGHRA and CDR2 YSYEKL. Trimming cost V 1 base and J 6 bases, with 9 bases left between them. This CDR3 contains 14 residues. Points from the study as a whole: Associated with cytomegalovirus, according to the listing, were some 150 TCR beta chains.

A word on this clone: Its cognate antigen is unknown.

This chain links TRBV4-1 with TRBJ2-2; possibly TRBD1 for D (5 bases). The TCR was taken from a man aged 18 to 30 in good health and CMV-seropositive. Sample: PBMCs. This CDR3 is CASSQGGLPGELFF. The CDR3 nucleotides are TGCGCCAGCAGCCAAGGGGGCCTCCCCGGGGAGCTGTTTTTT.